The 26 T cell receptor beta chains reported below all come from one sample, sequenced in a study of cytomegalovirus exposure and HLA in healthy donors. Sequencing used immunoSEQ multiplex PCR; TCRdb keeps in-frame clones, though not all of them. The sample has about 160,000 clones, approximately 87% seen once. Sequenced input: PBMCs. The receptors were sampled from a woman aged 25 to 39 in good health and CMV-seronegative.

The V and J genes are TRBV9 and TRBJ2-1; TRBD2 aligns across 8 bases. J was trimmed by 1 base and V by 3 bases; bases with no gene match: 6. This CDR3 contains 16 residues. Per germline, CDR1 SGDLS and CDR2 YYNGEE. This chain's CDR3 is CASSGASGPSYNEQFF. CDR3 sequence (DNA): TGTGCCAGCAGCGGGGCTAGCGGGCCGTCCTACAATGAGCAGTTCTTC.

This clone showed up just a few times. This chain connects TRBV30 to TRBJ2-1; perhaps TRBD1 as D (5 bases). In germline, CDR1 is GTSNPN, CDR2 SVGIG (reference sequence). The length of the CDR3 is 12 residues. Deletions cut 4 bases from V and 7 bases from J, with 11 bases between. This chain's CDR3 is CAWTQVGNEQFF. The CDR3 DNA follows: TGTGCCTGGACACAGGTAGGGAATGAGCAGTTCTTC.

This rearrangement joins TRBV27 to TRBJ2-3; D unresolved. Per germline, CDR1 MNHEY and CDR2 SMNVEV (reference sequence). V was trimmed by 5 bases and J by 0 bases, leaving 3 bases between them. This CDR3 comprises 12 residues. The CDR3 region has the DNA TGTGCCAGCAGTGACAGCACAGATACGCAGTATTTT. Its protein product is CASSDSTDTQYF.

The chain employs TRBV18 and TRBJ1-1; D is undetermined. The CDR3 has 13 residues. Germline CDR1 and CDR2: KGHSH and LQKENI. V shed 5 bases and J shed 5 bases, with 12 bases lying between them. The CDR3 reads CASSADLGTEAFF. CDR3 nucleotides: TGTGCCAGCTCAGCCGACTTAGGTACTGAAGCTTTCTTT.

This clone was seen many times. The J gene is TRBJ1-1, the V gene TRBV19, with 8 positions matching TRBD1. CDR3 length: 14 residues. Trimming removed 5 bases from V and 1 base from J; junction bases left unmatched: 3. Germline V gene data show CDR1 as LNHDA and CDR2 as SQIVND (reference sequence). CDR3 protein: CASSYRGGNTEAFF. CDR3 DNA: TGTGCCAGTAGTTACAGGGGGGGGAACACTGAAGCTTTCTTT.

The CDR3 loop reads CASSWSGPNEQFF. CDR3 nucleotides: TGTGCCAGCAGTTGGAGCGGCCCCAATGAGCAGTTCTTC. The V call is TRBV6-5, the J call TRBJ2-1; possible D gene TRBD2, 5 bases. This CDR3 has 13 residues. The V gene's germline CDR1 is MNHEY and CDR2 SVGAGI. Trimming left V 4 bases short and J 6 bases short, with 10 bases between.

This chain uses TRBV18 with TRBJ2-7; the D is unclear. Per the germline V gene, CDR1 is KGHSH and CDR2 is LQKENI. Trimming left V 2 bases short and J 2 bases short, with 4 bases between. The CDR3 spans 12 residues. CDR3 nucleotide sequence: TGTGCCAGCTCACCAACCACCTACGAGCAGTACTTC. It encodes CASSPTTYEQYF.

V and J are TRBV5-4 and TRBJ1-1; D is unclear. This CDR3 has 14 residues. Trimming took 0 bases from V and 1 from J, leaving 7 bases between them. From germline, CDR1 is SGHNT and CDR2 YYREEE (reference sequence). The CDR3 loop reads CASSLEQPNTEAFF. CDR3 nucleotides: TGTGCCAGCAGCTTGGAACAGCCGAACACTGAAGCTTTCTTT.

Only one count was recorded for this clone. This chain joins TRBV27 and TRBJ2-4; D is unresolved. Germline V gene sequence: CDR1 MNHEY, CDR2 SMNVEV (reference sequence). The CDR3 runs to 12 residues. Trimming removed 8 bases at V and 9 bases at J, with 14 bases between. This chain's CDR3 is CASSKEGSIQYF. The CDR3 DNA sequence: TGTGCCAGCTCAAAGGAAGGTAGCATTCAGTACTTC.

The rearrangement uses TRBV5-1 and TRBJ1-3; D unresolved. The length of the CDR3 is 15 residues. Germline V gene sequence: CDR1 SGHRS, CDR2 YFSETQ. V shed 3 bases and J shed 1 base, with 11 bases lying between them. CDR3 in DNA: TGCGCCAGCAGCTCCGGACCGGAATCTGGAAACACCATATATTTT. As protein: CASSSGPESGNTIYF.

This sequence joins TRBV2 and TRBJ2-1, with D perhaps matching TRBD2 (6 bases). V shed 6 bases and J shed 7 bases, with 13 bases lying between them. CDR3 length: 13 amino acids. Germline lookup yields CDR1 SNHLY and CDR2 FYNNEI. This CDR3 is CASSTGLANEQFF. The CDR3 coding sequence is TGTGCCAGCAGCACGGGCCTAGCGAATGAGCAGTTCTTC.

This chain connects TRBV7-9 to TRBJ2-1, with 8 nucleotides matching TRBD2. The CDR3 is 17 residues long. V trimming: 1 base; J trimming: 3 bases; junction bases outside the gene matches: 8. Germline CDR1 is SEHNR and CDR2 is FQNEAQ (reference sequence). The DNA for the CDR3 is TGTGCCAGCAGCTTAGGAGGTCTAGCGGGCCTCTACAATGAGCAGTTCTTC. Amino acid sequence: CASSLGGLAGLYNEQFF.

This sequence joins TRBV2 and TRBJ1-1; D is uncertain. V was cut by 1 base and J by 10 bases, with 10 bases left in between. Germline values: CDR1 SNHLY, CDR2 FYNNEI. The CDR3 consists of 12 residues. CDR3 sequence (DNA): TGTGCCAGCAGTGAAGTCCCCTTGAGAGCTTTCTTT. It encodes CASSEVPLRAFF.

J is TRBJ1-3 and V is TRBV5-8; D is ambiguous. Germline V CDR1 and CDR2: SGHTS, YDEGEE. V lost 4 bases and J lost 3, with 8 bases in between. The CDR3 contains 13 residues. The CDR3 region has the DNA TGTGCCAGCAGCCAGGACCTTGGAAACACCATATATTTT. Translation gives CASSQDLGNTIYF.

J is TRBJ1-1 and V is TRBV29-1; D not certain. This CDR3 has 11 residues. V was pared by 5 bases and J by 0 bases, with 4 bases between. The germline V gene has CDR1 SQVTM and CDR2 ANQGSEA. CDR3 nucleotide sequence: TGCAGCGTTTATATGAACACTGAAGCTTTCTTT. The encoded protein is CSVYMNTEAFF.

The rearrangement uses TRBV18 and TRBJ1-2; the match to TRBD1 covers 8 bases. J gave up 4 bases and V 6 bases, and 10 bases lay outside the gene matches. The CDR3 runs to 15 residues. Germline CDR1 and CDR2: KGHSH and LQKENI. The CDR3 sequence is CASSPTGDVSYGYTF. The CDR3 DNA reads TGTGCCAGCTCCCCGACAGGGGACGTTAGCTATGGCTACACCTTC.

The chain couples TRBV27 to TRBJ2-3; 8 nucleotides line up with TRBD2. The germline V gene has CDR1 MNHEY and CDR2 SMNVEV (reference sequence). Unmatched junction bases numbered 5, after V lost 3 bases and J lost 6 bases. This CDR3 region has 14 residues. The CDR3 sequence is CASSFNGGGDTQYF. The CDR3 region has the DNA TGTGCCAGCAGTTTCAACGGGGGGGGTGATACGCAGTATTTT.

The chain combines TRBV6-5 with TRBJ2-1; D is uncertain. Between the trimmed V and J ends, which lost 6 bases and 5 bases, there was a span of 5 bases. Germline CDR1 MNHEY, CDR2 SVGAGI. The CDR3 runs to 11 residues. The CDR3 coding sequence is TGTGCCAGCAGATCTAACAATGAGCAGTTCTTC. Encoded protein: CASRSNNEQFF.

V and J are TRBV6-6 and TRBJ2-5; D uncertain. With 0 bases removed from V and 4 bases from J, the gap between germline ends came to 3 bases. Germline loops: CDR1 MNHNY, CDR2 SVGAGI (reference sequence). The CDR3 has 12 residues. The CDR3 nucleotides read TGTGCCAGCAGTTACTCGTTAGAGACCCAGTACTTC. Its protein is CASSYSLETQYF.

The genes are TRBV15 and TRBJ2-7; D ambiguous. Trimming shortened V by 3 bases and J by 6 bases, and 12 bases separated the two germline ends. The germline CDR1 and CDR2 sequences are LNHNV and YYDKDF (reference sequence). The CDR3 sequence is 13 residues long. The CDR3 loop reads CATSSGPLREQYF. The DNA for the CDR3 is TGTGCCACCAGCAGTGGACCCTTACGCGAGCAGTACTTC.

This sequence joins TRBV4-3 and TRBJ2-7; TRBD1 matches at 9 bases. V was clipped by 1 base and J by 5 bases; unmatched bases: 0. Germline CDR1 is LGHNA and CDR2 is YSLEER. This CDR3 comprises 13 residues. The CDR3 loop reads CASSQGQGDEQYF. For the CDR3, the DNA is TGCGCCAGCAGCCAAGGACAGGGGGACGAGCAGTACTTC.

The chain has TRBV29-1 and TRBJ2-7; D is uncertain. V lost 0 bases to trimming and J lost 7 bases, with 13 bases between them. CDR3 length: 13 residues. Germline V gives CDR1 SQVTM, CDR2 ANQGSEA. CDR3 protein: CSVEDKGYGEQYF. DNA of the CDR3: TGCAGCGTTGAAGACAAGGGTTACGGTGAGCAGTACTTC.

The CDR3 nucleotides are TGTGCCAGCAGTGTAAGTCTAGCGGGATCACTAGAGGTCGAGCAGTACTTC. Residues: CASSVSLAGSLEVEQYF. This chain links TRBV2 with TRBJ2-7, with 9 bases aligning to TRBD2. There are 17 residues in the CDR3. With 4 bases clipped from V and 6 bases from J, the junction kept 16 bases outside the gene matches. CDR1 and CDR2 from the germline V gene are SNHLY and FYNNEI.

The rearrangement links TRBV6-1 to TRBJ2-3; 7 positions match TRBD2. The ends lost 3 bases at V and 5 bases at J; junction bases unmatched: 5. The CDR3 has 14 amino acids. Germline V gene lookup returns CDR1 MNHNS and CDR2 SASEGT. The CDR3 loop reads CASSDGPGGDTQYF. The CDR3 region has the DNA TGTGCCAGCAGTGATGGGCCGGGGGGAGATACGCAGTATTTT.

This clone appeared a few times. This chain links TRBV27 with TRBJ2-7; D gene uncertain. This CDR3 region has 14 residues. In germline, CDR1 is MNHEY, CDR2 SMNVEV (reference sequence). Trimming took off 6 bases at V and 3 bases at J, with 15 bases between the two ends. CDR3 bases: TGTGCCAGCAGCCCCTTGGGGAATTACTACGAGCAGTACTTC. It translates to CASSPLGNYYEQYF.

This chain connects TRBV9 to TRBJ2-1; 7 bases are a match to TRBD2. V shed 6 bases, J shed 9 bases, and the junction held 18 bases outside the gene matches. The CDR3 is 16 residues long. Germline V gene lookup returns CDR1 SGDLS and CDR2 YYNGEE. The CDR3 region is CASTVGGGTPISEQFF. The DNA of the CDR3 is TGTGCCAGCACAGTTGGGGGGGGGACCCCCATTAGTGAGCAGTTCTTC.